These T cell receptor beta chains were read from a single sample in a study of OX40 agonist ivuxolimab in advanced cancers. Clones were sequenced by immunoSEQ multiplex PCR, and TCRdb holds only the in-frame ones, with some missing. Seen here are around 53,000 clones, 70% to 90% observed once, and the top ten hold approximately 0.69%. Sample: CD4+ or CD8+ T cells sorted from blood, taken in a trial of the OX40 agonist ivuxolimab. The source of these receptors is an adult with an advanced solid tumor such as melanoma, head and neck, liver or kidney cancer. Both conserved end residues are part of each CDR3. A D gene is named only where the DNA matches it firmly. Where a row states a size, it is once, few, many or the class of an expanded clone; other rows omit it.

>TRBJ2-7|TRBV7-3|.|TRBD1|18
TGTGCCAGCAGCTTTACGACAGGGATCCCCCTGAGGTCCCACGAGCAGTACTTC
CASSFTTGIPLRSHEQYF
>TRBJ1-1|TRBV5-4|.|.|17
TGTGCCAGCAGCCCTGGAGGGACCCAACGGAGGGGAACTGAAGCTTTCTTT
CASSPGGTQRRGTEAFF
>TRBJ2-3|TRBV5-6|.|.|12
TGTGCCAGCAGCTTGAATACAGATACGCAGTATTTT
CASSLNTDTQYF
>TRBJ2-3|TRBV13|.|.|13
TGTGCCAGCAGCTGGGTGGGCACAGATACGCAGTATTTT
CASSWVGTDTQYF
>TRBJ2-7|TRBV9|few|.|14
TGTGCCAGCAGCGTAGACTCGAGCTCCTACGAGCAGTACTTC
CASSVDSSSYEQYF
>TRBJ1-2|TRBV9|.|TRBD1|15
TGTGCCAGCAGCGCGGGGACAGGGGGTAACTATGGCTACACCTTC
CASSAGTGGNYGYTF
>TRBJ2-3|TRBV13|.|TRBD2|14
TGTGCCAGCAGCTTCGGGAGGGTCACAGATACGCAGTATTTT
CASSFGRVTDTQYF
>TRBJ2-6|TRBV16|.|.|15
TGTGCCAGCAGCCAAACCCGTACTGGGGCCAACGTCCTGACTTTC
CASSQTRTGANVLTF
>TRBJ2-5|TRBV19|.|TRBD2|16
TGTGCCAGTAGTCCCGCTCGACTAGCGGGGAAAGAGACCCAGTACTTC
CASSPARLAGKETQYF
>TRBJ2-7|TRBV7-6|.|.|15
TGTGCCAGCAGCTTAAGACAGGTGGGCACCTACGAGCAGTACTTC
CASSLRQVGTYEQYF
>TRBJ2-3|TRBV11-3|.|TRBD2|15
TGTGCCAGCAGCCCTCTTAGCGGGAGAACAGATACGCAGTATTTT
CASSPLSGRTDTQYF
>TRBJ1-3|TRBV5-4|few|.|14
TGTGCCAGCAGCTTGGACAAGGGTAGAAACACCATATATTTT
CASSLDKGRNTIYF
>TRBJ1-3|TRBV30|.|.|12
TGTGCCTGGAGCCGCGCCCGTGACACCATATATTTT
CAWSRARDTIYF
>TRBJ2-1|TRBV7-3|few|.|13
TGTGCCAGCAGCCCCTTTCTAGTGGGAGAGCAGTTCTTC
CASSPFLVGEQFF
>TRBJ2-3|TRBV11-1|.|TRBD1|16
TGTGCCAGCAGCTCAAGGACAGGGGTGGCCACAGATACGCAGTATTTT
CASSSRTGVATDTQYF
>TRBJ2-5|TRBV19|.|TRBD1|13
TGTGCCAGTAGTACGGACAGGGTCGGGACCCAGTACTTC
CASSTDRVGTQYF
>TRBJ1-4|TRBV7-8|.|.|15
TGTGCCAGCAGCTTAGAGGCTAGAGGCGTTGGAAAACTGTTTTTT
CASSLEARGVGKLFF
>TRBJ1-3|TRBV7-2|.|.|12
TGTGCCAGCAGCTTAGGGAGAAACACCATATATTTT
CASSLGRNTIYF
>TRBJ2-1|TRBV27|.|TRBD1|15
TGTGCCAGCAGTGCGGGTGGACAGGGGGCAGGTGAGCAGTTCTTC
CASSAGGQGAGEQFF
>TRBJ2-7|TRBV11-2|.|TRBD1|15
TGTGCCAGCAGCTTAGATGACAGGGGGGTCCACGAGCAGTACTTC
CASSLDDRGVHEQYF
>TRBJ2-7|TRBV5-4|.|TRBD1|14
TGTGCCAGCAGCTCGGGACAGGGACGTAACGAGCAGTACTTC
CASSSGQGRNEQYF
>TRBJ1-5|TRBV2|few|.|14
TGTGCCAGCAGTGGGGATTCGGGTCGGCAGCCCCAGCATTTT
CASSGDSGRQPQHF
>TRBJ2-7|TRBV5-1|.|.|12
TGCGCCAGCAGCATCCAGGGGTACGAGCAGTACTTC
CASSIQGYEQYF
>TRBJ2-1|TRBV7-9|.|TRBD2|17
TGTGCCAGCAGCTGGGGTCCTAGCGGGAGAGGTTACAATGAGCAGTTCTTC
CASSWGPSGRGYNEQFF
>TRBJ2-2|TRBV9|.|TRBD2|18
TGTGCCAGCAGCACCAGACCACTAGCGGGAGCGGGCACCGGGGAGCTGTTTTTT
CASSTRPLAGAGTGELFF
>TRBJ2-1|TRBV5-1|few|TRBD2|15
TGCGCCAGTACCGGCGGGGGGGCCTCCTACAATGAGCAGTTCTTC
CASTGGGASYNEQFF
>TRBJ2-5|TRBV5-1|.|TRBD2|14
TGCGCCAGCAGCCCCGGACTAGCGGGAGAGACCCAGTACTTC
CASSPGLAGETQYF
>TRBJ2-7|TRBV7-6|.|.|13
TGTGCCAGCAGCTTAGACCCAGGGACGGAGCAGTACTTC
CASSLDPGTEQYF
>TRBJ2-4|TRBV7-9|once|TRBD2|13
TGTGCCAGCGGCCGGGACTACGAAAACATTCAGTACTTC
CASGRDYENIQYF
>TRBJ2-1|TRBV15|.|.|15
TGTGCCACCAGCAGAGATCTAGAGGTTTACAATGAGCAGTTCTTC
CATSRDLEVYNEQFF
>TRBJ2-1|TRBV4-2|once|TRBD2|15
TGTGCCAGCAGCCGTCGACTAGCGGGCGACAATGAGCAGTTCTTC
CASSRRLAGDNEQFF
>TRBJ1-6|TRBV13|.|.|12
TGTGCCAGCAGCTTAATGAATTCACCCCTCCACTTT
CASSLMNSPLHF
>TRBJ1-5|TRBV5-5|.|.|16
TGTGCCAGCAGCCCGGGTGGGGCGCGGGGCAATCAGCCCCAGCATTTT
CASSPGGARGNQPQHF
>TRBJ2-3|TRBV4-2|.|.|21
TGTGCCAGCAGCCCCGGAGGGGGGCGGGAAAGGAGGCACTGGGACACAGATACGCAGTATTTT
CASSPGGGRERRHWDTDTQYF
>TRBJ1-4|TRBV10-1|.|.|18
TGCGCCAGCAGTGAGTGGGGACAACGGGTTTGTACTAATGAAAAACTGTTTTTT
CASSEWGQRVCTNEKLFF
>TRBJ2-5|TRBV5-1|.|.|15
TGCGCCAGCAGCTTGGTATCAGCCCACCAAGAGACCCAGTACTTC
CASSLVSAHQETQYF
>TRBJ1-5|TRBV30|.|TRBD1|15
TGTGCCTGGAGTGTAGGAGGGACAGGGGTATTACCCCAGCATTTT
CAWSVGGTGVLPQHF
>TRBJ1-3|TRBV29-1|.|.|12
TGCAGCGTGGGGGGGGTATCGACGGCCGCAGTTTTT
CSVGGVSTAAVF
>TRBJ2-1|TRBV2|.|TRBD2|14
TGTGCCAGCAACGCGGGAGGGAACTACAATGAGCAGTTCTTC
CASNAGGNYNEQFF
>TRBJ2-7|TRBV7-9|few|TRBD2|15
TGTGCCAGCAGCACCCAGCGGGAGGGCCGGCAAGAGCAGTACTTC
CASSTQREGRQEQYF
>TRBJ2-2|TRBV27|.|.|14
TGTGCCAGCAGTTTATATCTTCACACCGGGGAGCTGTTTTTT
CASSLYLHTGELFF
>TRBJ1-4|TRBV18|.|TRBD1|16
TGTGCCAGCTCACCGTCGACAGGGGTCTCTAATGAAAAACTGTTTTTT
CASSPSTGVSNEKLFF
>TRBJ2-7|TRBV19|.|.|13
TGTGCCAGTAGGTCGGCTTTCTCCTACGAGCAGTACTTC
CASRSAFSYEQYF
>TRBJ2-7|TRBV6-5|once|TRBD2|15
TGTGCCAGCAGTTACTCGGGGACTAGCGTCGACGAGCAGTACTTC
CASSYSGTSVDEQYF
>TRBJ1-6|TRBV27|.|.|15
TGTGCCAGCAGTTTATCGATCAGGGGAAGTTCACCCCTCCACTTT
CASSLSIRGSSPLHF
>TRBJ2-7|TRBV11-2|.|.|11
TGTGCCAGCAGCTTAGTTTACGAGCAGTACTTC
CASSLVYEQYF
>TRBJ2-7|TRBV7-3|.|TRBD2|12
TGTGCCAGAGCGGCGGGAGCTTGGGAGCAGTACTTC
CARAAGAWEQYF
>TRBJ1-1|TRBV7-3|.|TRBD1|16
TGTGCCAGCAGCCCAGGACAGGGGGCTAGGGGCACTGAAGCTTTCTTT
CASSPGQGARGTEAFF
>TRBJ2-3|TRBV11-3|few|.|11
TGTGCCAGCAGCTTAGGTGATACGCAGTATTTT
CASSLGDTQYF
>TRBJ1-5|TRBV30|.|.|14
TGTGCCTGGAGTGTAGGGTTGGCTAATCAGCCCCAGCATTTT
CAWSVGLANQPQHF